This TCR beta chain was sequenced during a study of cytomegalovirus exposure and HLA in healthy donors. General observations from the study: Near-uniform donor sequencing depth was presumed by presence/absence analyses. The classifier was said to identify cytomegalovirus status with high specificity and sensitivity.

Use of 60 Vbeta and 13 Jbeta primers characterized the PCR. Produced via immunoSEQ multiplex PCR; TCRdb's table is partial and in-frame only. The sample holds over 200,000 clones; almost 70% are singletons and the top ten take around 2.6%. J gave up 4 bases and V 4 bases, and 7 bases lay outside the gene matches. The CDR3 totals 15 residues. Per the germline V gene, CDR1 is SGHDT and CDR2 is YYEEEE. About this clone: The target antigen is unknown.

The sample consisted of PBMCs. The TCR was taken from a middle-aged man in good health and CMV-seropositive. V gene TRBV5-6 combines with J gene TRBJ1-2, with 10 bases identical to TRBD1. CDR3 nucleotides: TGTGCCAGCAGCCTTGTGGGACAGGGGAGCTATGGCTACACCTTC. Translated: CASSLVGQGSYGYTF.